Listed below are T cell receptor beta chains from one sample, sequenced in a study of OX40 agonist ivuxolimab in advanced cancers. Repertoires were generated with immunoSEQ multiplex PCR, while TCRdb's copy carries only in-frame clones and drops some. The repertoire holds roughly 90,000 clones, roughly 89% seen once, with roughly 0.79% in the top ten. Source: CD4+ or CD8+ T cells sorted from blood, taken in a trial of the OX40 agonist ivuxolimab. Receptors were obtained from an adult with an advanced solid tumor such as melanoma, head and neck, liver or kidney cancer. CDR3s include the opening cysteine and the closing phenylalanine or tryptophan. D genes are given only for firm matches. Clone size is given for some rows only: seen once, a few or many times, or a class if the clone is expanded.

d_call j_call clone_size v_call cdr3_nt cdr3_aa
TRBD1 TRBJ1-6 - TRBV27 TGTGCCAGCAGCTTTGGACAGGGGGCGGCTTCACCCCTCCACTTT CASSFGQGAASPLHF
TRBD1 TRBJ2-7 - TRBV25-1 TGTGCCAGCAGTTTCCCCGGGACAGGGGTCGAGCAGTACTTC CASSFPGTGVEQYF
- TRBJ1-4 - TRBV6-1 TGTGCCAGCAGCACGACAGTTCTAAATGAAAAACTGTTTTTT CASSTTVLNEKLFF
- TRBJ2-7 - TRBV5-8 TGTGCCAGCAGCTTGGTTGGCAGGGAGCAGTACTTC CASSLVGREQYF
TRBD1 TRBJ2-7 - TRBV6-6 TGTGCCAGCGGCCCCGGGACAGCCTACGAGCAGTACTTC CASGPGTAYEQYF
TRBD1 TRBJ2-7 - TRBV4-3 TGCGCCAGCAGTCCCGGGACAGGGTTCTCCTACGAGCAGTACTTC CASSPGTGFSYEQYF
- TRBJ1-3 - TRBV7-8 TGTGCCAGCAGCTTGCCAGGAAACACCATATATTTT CASSLPGNTIYF
- TRBJ2-7 - TRBV5-4 TGTGCCAGCAGCTTGGGACGGGACTCCTACGAGCAGTACTTC CASSLGRDSYEQYF
TRBD1 TRBJ1-6 once TRBV18 TGTGCCAGCTCACCAACCCGCCCGGGACAGGGAGGATCACCCCTCCACTTT CASSPTRPGQGGSPLHF
- TRBJ1-5 few TRBV28 TGTGCCAGCGGACAAGGGACAAACGGCAATCAGCCCCAGCATTTT CASGQGTNGNQPQHF
- TRBJ2-5 - TRBV11-2 TGTGCCAGCAGCCTAACCATAGGGGATGAGACCCAGTACTTC CASSLTIGDETQYF
TRBD1 TRBJ1-6 - TRBV28 TGTGCCAGTCAGACAGGGGGATCCTATAATTCACCCCTCCACTTT CASQTGGSYNSPLHF
- TRBJ2-2 - TRBV5-4 TGTGCCAGCAGCTTGTCGTACAGGAACACCGGGGAGCTGTTTTTT CASSLSYRNTGELFF
- TRBJ2-5 - TRBV2 TGTGCCAGCAGTGAAGGGACCCAGGGTAGGGCCCAGTACTTC CASSEGTQGRAQYF
- TRBJ1-1 once TRBV6-1 TGTGCCAGCAGTGGACAGCTCCAAGGTGGGAACACTGAAGCTTTCTTT CASSGQLQGGNTEAFF
- TRBJ2-2 - TRBV5-1 TGCGCCAGCAGCCCGAGGGACGGCACGGGGGAGCTGTTTTTT CASSPRDGTGELFF
- TRBJ1-2 - TRBV27 TGTGCCAGCAGTTTATCGACCGGACGGATCAACTATGGCTACACCTTC CASSLSTGRINYGYTF
- TRBJ1-6 - TRBV13 TGTGCCAGCAGCTTAGGTTCCTATAATTCACCCCTCCACTTT CASSLGSYNSPLHF
- TRBJ1-1 - TRBV10-3 TGTGCCATCAAGTCAGGGCCAATGAACACTGAAGCTTTCTTT CAIKSGPMNTEAFF
TRBD1 TRBJ1-1 - TRBV4-1 TGCGCCAGCAGCCGAACCCGACAGGGCAGGTTCATGAACACTGAAGCTTTCTTT CASSRTRQGRFMNTEAFF
- TRBJ2-7 - TRBV4-3 TGCGCCAGCAGCCAAGAGGGGCAGCCTTCCTACGAGCAGTACTTC CASSQEGQPSYEQYF
TRBD2 TRBJ2-1 once TRBV10-3 TGTGCCATCAGCCCTCGGGGGTTAGCGGGGAATGAGCAGTTCTTC CAISPRGLAGNEQFF
TRBD1 TRBJ2-6 - TRBV7-9 TGTGCCAGCAGCTTCGGTAGGGGTCAGGGGGCCACCAACGTCCTGACTTTC CASSFGRGQGATNVLTF
TRBD1 TRBJ1-3 - TRBV30 TGTGCCTGGAGTGTGGGGGGACAGCTCTCTGGAAACACCATATATTTT CAWSVGGQLSGNTIYF
TRBD2 TRBJ2-1 - TRBV29-1 TGCAGCGCCCTGGGGACTAGCGGTAACAATGAGCAGTTCTTC CSALGTSGNNEQFF